These 4 T cell receptor beta chains came from one sample sequenced in a study of cytomegalovirus exposure and HLA in healthy donors. Use of 60 Vbeta and 13 Jbeta primers characterized the PCR. The assay was immunoSEQ multiplex PCR, and TCRdb's table has in-frame clones only and misses some. The sample lists 84,000 or so clones; roughly three quarters were seen once. Sequencing used PBMCs. The receptors shown here come from a male donor in good health and CMV-seronegative.

The chain recombines TRBV19 with TRBJ2-1, with 11 bases aligning to TRBD2. Unmatched junction bases numbered 1, after V lost 2 bases and J lost 7 bases. The CDR3 sequence is 14 residues long. Germline CDR1 is LNHDA and CDR2 is SQIVND (reference sequence). CDR3 sequence: CASSILAGGNEQFF. Written as DNA, the CDR3 is TGTGCCAGTAGTATACTAGCGGGAGGTAATGAGCAGTTCTTC. Complete variable domain (other parts from reference TRBV19 and TRBJ2-1): DGGITQSPKYLFRKEGQNVTLSCEQNLNHDAMYWYRQDPGQGLRLIYYSQIVNDFQKGDIAEGYSVSREKKESFPLTVTSAQKNPTAFYLCASSILAGGNEQFFGPGTRLTVL.

This clone was detected only a few times. V gene TRBV5-6 combines with J gene TRBJ2-1; TRBD2 aligns across 11 bases. The V gene end was trimmed by 0 bases and the J gene end by 4 bases; junction bases not matched to a gene: 3. The germline V gene encodes CDR1 SGHDT and CDR2 YYEEEE. The CDR3 length is 16 residues. The CDR3: CASSLAVAGGYNEQFF. CDR3 DNA: TGTGCCAGCAGCTTGGCCGTAGCGGGAGGGTACAATGAGCAGTTCTTC. Full variable domain (missing parts from reference TRBV5-6 and TRBJ2-1): DAGVTQSPTHLIKTRGQQVTLRCSPKSGHDTVSWYQQALGQGPQFIFQYYEEEERQRGNFPDRFSGHQFPNYSSELNVNALLLGDSALYLCASSLAVAGGYNEQFFGPGTRLTVL.

A few counts support this clone. The chain uses TRBV5-1 and TRBJ1-1; 8 bases agree with TRBD1. There are 15 residues in the CDR3. The ends lost 0 bases at V and 6 bases at J; junction bases unmatched: 7. Germline V gene sequence: CDR1 SGHRS, CDR2 YFSETQ. The CDR3 DNA reads TGCGCCAGCAGCTTGGGTCAGGGGGCTCTCCCTGAAGCTTTCTTT. It yields the protein CASSLGQGALPEAFF.

This chain connects TRBV9 to TRBJ2-5; no clear D. With 0 bases removed from V and 2 bases from J, the gap between germline ends came to 14 bases. Germline values: CDR1 SGDLS, CDR2 YYNGEE. This CDR3 is built from 16 residues. CDR3 nucleotide sequence: TGTGCCAGCAGCGTAGCTACATGGGCAGATCAAGAGACCCAGTACTTC. It translates to CASSVATWADQETQYF.